This TCR beta chain was retrieved from a study of T cells in localized non-small cell lung cancer. General study points: Median detection of top 100 tumor clones in adjacent lung was roughly 61 clones. Heterogeneity remains possible because sequencing was limited to only one tumor region.

The CDR3 length is 14 residues. Trimming left V 5 bases short and J 7 bases short, with 18 bases between. CDR1 is SGHNT and CDR2 is YENEEA in the germline V gene. This clone was detected only a few times. Its antigen is not known. The table came from immunoSEQ multiplex PCR; TCRdb's copy has only in-frame clones and leaves some out. The data hold under 4,500 clones, with around 25% observed a single time. The sequencing here drew on lung tumor tissue, taken before any cancer treatment. This receptor was identified in a male donor at least 60 years old with stage I lung adenocarcinoma. The V call is TRBV11-3, the J call TRBJ2-7, with a weak D call TRBD2 (7 bases). The CDR3 loop is CASSLPRGAGEQYF. In nucleotides, the CDR3 is TGTGCCAGCAGCCTACCCCGGGGGGCGGGAGAGCAGTACTTC.